This TCR beta chain was retrieved from a study of blood T cell repertoires in COVID-19. Study summary: There were acute and convalescent COVID-19 samples, and they came from the United States, Italy and Spain. Sample material is recorded as cDNA or gDNA derived from T cells, B-cell-depleted T cells, or PBMCs.

Sequenced by immunoSEQ multiplex PCR; TCRdb stores in-frame clones only, minus some. The sample lists roughly 260,000 clones, around nine tenths occurring once. Self-reported history from a screening survey and questionnaire set each donor's cohort. There are a few counts of this clone. This CDR3 has 15 residues. The germline V gene has CDR1 SEHNR and CDR2 FQNEAQ (reference sequence). V lost 5 bases and J lost 1, with 14 bases in between. The specimen was PBMCs or T cells enriched from blood (not recorded which). The chain combines TRBV7-9 with TRBJ1-2, with TRBD1 as a possible D gene (6 bases). This receptor was identified in a woman between 18 and 30 years old who had recovered from COVID-19. CDR3 residues: CASSANPRGNYGYTF. For the CDR3, the DNA is TGTGCCAGCAGCGCGAACCCCAGGGGTAACTATGGCTACACCTTC.